The 20 T cell receptor beta chains below were found in one sample sequenced in a study of T cell responses to AZD1222 COVID-19 vaccine. Profiled with immunoSEQ multiplex PCR; TCRdb holds only in-frame clones, not every one. The sample includes roughly 100,000 clones, approximately 84% seen only once; the top ten take 12% to 15%. The sample consisted of peripheral blood, taken 28 days after the second AZD1222 dose. These receptors all come from an adult who received the AZD1222 COVID-19 vaccine.

This rearrangement joins TRBV6-5 to TRBJ2-2, with D unclear. Germline values: CDR1 MNHEY, CDR2 SVGAGI. Between the trimmed V and J ends, which lost 0 bases and 8 bases, there was a span of 7 bases. The length of the CDR3 is 13 residues. CDR3 nucleotides: TGTGCCAGCAGTTACTCGATCGGGGGGGAGCTGTTTTTT. Amino acid sequence: CASSYSIGGELFF.

J is TRBJ1-2 and V is TRBV29-1, with TRBD1 matching 8 bases. The CDR3 spans 11 residues. With 6 bases clipped from V and 8 bases from J, the junction kept 5 bases outside the gene matches. From germline, CDR1 is SQVTM and CDR2 ANQGSEA. CDR3 sequence reads: CSVRTGLGYTF. DNA of the CDR3: TGCAGCGTCCGGACAGGGCTGGGCTACACCTTC.

V usage is TRBV10-3 and J usage is TRBJ2-7; a possible D gene is TRBD1 (5 bases). The V end lost 2 bases, the J end lost 1 base, and 18 bases lay between the germline ends. The CDR3 spans 17 residues. Germline values: CDR1 ENHRY, CDR2 SYGVKD. The CDR3 sequence is CAISEPKGLVQSYEQYF. The CDR3 nucleotides are TGTGCCATCAGTGAGCCCAAGGGGCTAGTTCAGTCCTACGAGCAGTACTTC.

The V call is TRBV3-1 (or the pseudogene TRBV3-2), the J call TRBJ1-6; D is undetermined. This CDR3 contains 19 residues. Germline V gene lookup returns CDR1 LGHDT and CDR2 YNNKEL (reference sequence). V lost 1 base and J 0 bases, leaving 16 bases between the germline ends. CDR3: CASSQGGGPSDSYNSPLHF. CDR3 DNA sequence: TGTGCCAGCAGCCAAGGGGGTGGGCCGTCAGACTCCTATAATTCACCCCTCCACTTT.

The chain recombines TRBV5-1 with TRBJ1-1; tentatively, D is TRBD1 (5 bases). The CDR3 consists of 14 residues. The V gene's germline CDR1 is SGHRS and CDR2 YFSETQ. Between the trimmed V and J ends, which lost 0 bases and 3 bases, there was a span of 9 bases. The CDR3 DNA reads TGCGCCAGCAGCTTGGGAGGGGTCGACACTGAAGCTTTCTTT. Translated: CASSLGGVDTEAFF. Supplemented by reference TRBV5-1 and TRBJ1-1, the full variable domain reads KAGVTQTPRYLIKTRGQQVTLSCSPISGHRSVSWYQQTPGQGLQFLFEYFSETQRNKGNFPGRFSGRQFSNSRSEMNVSTLELGDSALYLCASSLGGVDTEAFFGQGTRLTVV.

This clone was seen more than once but under ten times. This sequence joins TRBV5-6 and TRBJ2-3, with D perhaps TRBD1 (6 bases). The CDR3 is 14 amino acids. V lost 7 bases and J 0 bases, leaving 12 bases between the germline ends. Germline loops: CDR1 SGHDT, CDR2 YYEEEE. The CDR3, as DNA: TGTGCCAGCCACAGGGTAACGAGCACAGATACGCAGTATTTT. Translation: CASHRVTSTDTQYF. Supplemented by reference TRBV5-6 and TRBJ2-3, the full variable domain reads DAGVTQSPTHLIKTRGQQVTLRCSPKSGHDTVSWYQQALGQGPQFIFQYYEEEERQRGNFPDRFSGHQFPNYSSELNVNALLLGDSALYLCASHRVTSTDTQYFGPGTRLTVL.

The rearrangement links TRBV3-1 (or the pseudogene TRBV3-2) to TRBJ1-2, with 7 bases aligning to TRBD1. The CDR3 runs 14 residues. Trimming at V came to 1 base and at J to 10 bases, leaving 9 bases not matched to a gene. In germline, CDR1 is LGHDT, CDR2 YNNKEL (reference sequence). This CDR3 is CASSQGYRGSNYTF. Written as DNA, the CDR3 is TGTGCCAGCAGCCAAGGATACAGGGGTTCGAACTACACCTTC.

A single count supports this clone. The chain uses TRBV5-5 and TRBJ1-3; D may be TRBD1 (5 bases). Germline V gives CDR1 SGHKS, CDR2 YYEKEE (reference sequence). The CDR3 loop spans 14 amino acids. V lost 4 bases to trimming and J lost 4 bases, with 12 bases between them. This CDR3 reads CASSRGDSGNTIYF. For the CDR3, the DNA is TGTGCCAGCAGCCGGGGGGATTCCGGAAACACCATATATTTT.

The gene calls are TRBV3-1 (or the pseudogene TRBV3-2) and TRBJ1-1; no definite D call. The CDR3 runs to 13 residues. Germline CDR1 is LGHDT and CDR2 is YNNKEL (reference sequence). V lost 4 bases and J 0 bases, leaving 6 bases between the germline ends. CDR3 DNA: TGTGCCAGCAGCCCTCGGATGAACACTGAAGCTTTCTTT. It specifies CASSPRMNTEAFF.

The CDR3 DNA reads as TGTGCCAGTAGTAGGGGGACTAACTATGGCTACACCTTC. It translates to CASSRGTNYGYTF. The chain has TRBV19 and TRBJ1-2, with TRBD1 as a possible D gene (5 bases). Trimming took off 4 bases at V and 0 bases at J, with 6 bases between the two ends. Germline values: CDR1 LNHDA, CDR2 SQIVND (reference sequence). The CDR3 is 13 residues long.

The CDR3 DNA follows: TGTGCCAGCAGCTTATATGCGGCCCAGCGGGCCACCGGGGAGCTGTTTTTT. It yields the protein CASSLYAAQRATGELFF. This chain joins TRBV7-6 and TRBJ2-2; tentatively, D is TRBD2 (6 bases). The germline V gene has CDR1 SGHVS and CDR2 FNYEAQ. The CDR3 covers 17 residues. Trimming stripped 2 bases from V and 4 bases from J, with 17 bases between. The full variable domain, completed using reference TRBV7-6 and TRBJ2-2, is GAGVSQSPRYKVTKRGQDVALRCDPISGHVSLYWYRQALGQGPEFLTYFNYEAQQDKSGLPNDRFSAERPEGSISTLTIQRTEQRDSAMYRCASSLYAAQRATGELFFGEGSRLTVL.

The V gene is TRBV12-5, the J gene TRBJ2-5, with D possibly called TRBD1 or TRBD2 (5 bases each). The germline V and J ends were trimmed by 4 bases and 5 bases, with 8 bases remaining between them. This CDR3 spans 12 amino acids. Germline loops: CDR1 LGHNT, CDR2 FRNRAP. CDR3 nucleotides: TGTGCTAGTGGTTCTGAGGGGGAGACCCAGTACTTC. Its protein is CASGSEGETQYF. Complete variable domain (other parts from reference TRBV12-5 and TRBJ2-5): DARVTQTPRHKVTEMGQEVTMRCQPILGHNTVFWYRQTMMQGLELLAYFRNRAPLDDSGMPKDRFSAEMPDATLATLKIQPSEPRDSAVYFCASGSEGETQYFGPGTRLLVL.

The rearrangement uses TRBV19 and TRBJ1-2; possibly TRBD1 for D (5 bases). Germline loops: CDR1 LNHDA, CDR2 SQIVND (reference sequence). V lost 3 bases and J 8 bases, leaving 13 bases between the germline ends. The CDR3 is 13 amino acids. CDR3 residues: CASSIQGLRGYTF. The CDR3 region has the DNA TGTGCCAGTAGTATTCAGGGCCTGAGAGGCTACACCTTC.

The V gene is TRBV5-1, the J gene TRBJ1-1, with D hard to call. Deletions cut 4 bases from V and 0 bases from J, with 10 bases between. Germline V gives CDR1 SGHRS, CDR2 YFSETQ. There are 14 residues in the CDR3. CDR3 nucleotide sequence: TGCGCCAGCAGCCTCCGGGCCATGAACACTGAAGCTTTCTTT. This translates into CASSLRAMNTEAFF. The full variable domain, completed using reference TRBV5-1 and TRBJ1-1, is KAGVTQTPRYLIKTRGQQVTLSCSPISGHRSVSWYQQTPGQGLQFLFEYFSETQRNKGNFPGRFSGRQFSNSRSEMNVSTLELGDSALYLCASSLRAMNTEAFFGQGTRLTVV.

The chain is built from TRBV2 and TRBJ2-1; D might be TRBD1 or TRBD2, each matching 5 bases. Germline assignment: CDR1 SNHLY and CDR2 FYNNEI. V lost 5 bases and J lost 8, with 10 bases in between. This CDR3 has 12 amino acids. The CDR3 sequence: CASSPRDDEQFF. CDR3 DNA: TGTGCCAGCAGTCCTCGGGACGATGAGCAGTTCTTC.

The chain has TRBV7-9 and TRBJ2-5; 8 bases are shared with TRBD2. With V trimmed by 6 bases and J by 2 bases, 11 bases remained unmatched. This CDR3 comprises 16 residues. Germline CDR1 SEHNR, CDR2 FQNEAQ (reference sequence). The DNA of the CDR3 is TGTGCCAGCAGTTTCGGACGGGGGGGCGAACAAGAGACCCAGTACTTC. Encoded protein: CASSFGRGGEQETQYF.

The rearrangement joins TRBV5-1 to TRBJ1-1; D might be TRBD1 (6 bases). The V end was cut by 0 bases, the J end by 5 bases, with 14 bases between. CDR1 is SGHRS, CDR2 YFSETQ, per germline. This CDR3 is 15 amino acids long. For the CDR3, the DNA is TGCGCCAGCAGCTTGGAACCAGGGGTCATAACTGAAGCTTTCTTT. As protein: CASSLEPGVITEAFF.

This clone was counted only a few times. The chain links TRBV30 to TRBJ2-7, with TRBD2 matching over 15 bases. J lost 12 bases, V lost 0 bases, and 9 bases had no gene match. This CDR3 spans 15 amino acids. Germline-derived CDR1 and CDR2 are GTSNPN and SVGIG (reference sequence). The CDR3 DNA reads TGTGCCTGGAGTGTACCCCCGGGGACTAGCGGGGGGCTGTACTTC. Its translation is CAWSVPPGTSGGLYF.

This chain uses TRBV5-4 with TRBJ1-1, with D tentatively TRBD1 (5 bases). This CDR3 region has 14 residues. Germline-derived CDR1 and CDR2 are SGHNT and YYREEE (reference sequence). Trimming removed 0 bases at V and 1 base at J, with 7 bases between. CDR3 in amino acids: CASSLAGGNTEAFF. The CDR3 nucleotides read TGTGCCAGCAGCTTGGCCGGGGGGAACACTGAAGCTTTCTTT.

J is TRBJ1-1 and V is TRBV27; D is unclear. The CDR3 spans 15 residues. V lost 6 bases to trimming and J lost 5 bases, with 19 bases between them. Germline V gene lookup returns CDR1 MNHEY and CDR2 SMNVEV (reference sequence). DNA for the CDR3: TGTGCCAGCAGCCCTGACACGTTGGTGGGGACTGAAGCTTTCTTT. Its translation is CASSPDTLVGTEAFF.